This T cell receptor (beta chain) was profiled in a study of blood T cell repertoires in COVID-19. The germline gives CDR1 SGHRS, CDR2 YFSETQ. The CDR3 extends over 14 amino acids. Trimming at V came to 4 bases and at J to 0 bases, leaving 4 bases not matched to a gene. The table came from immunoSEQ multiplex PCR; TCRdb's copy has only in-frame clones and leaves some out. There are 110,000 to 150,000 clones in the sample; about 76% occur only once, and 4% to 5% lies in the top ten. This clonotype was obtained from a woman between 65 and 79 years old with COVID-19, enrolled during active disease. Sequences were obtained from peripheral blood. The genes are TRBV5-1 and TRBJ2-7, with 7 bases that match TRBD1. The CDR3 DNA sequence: TGCGCCAGCAGCCTCGGGACAGTCTCCTACGAGCAGTACTTC. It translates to CASSLGTVSYEQYF.